Below, one T cell receptor beta chain is given with its context. This clone's antigen is unknown. Qualities for individual bases were not recorded, and no much larger clone is one base off. The record originates from a study of blood T cell repertoires in COVID-19 (TCRdb year 2020). Background on the whole study: Samples covering the acute and convalescent phases of COVID-19 were provided by collaborators in the United States, Italy and Spain. The prospective study material was composed of cDNA or gDNA derived from T cells, B-cell-depleted T cells, or PBMCs. Subjects who had been exposed to COVID-19, were actively infected with it, or had recovered from it provided the deeply sampled blood TCRbeta repertoires that made up the dataset. The repertoires were released in a freely available public database meant as a resource for research on the immune response to SARS-CoV-2. Samples were obtained from the ongoing ImmuneRACE study (first 160 participants) and from 1,000 to 1,500 subjects provided by 6 global collaborators. Sample metadata almost always included a de-identified subject ID, COVID-19 status, age in years and sex. Where HLA class I and class II types were available, the types were taken from metadata supplied by the sample provider, not from assay-based typing. The investigation overall reported the following: How much clinical and demographic metadata was included differed by source and by participant, and the metadata was provided uncurated.

Whole blood was collected in K2EDTA tubes by collaborating institutions according to the institutions' own protocols. For TCRbeta analysis, collaborators shipped samples in one of three forms: frozen whole blood, isolated PBMCs, or DNA extracted from either of those sample types. The immunoSEQ Assay, a bias-controlled multiplex PCR, was used to amplify TCRbeta CDR3 regions from genomic DNA. In the paper's pipeline: The number of nucleated cells in each sample was estimated from the amplification of reference gene primers within the assay. Sequence reads were collapsed and filtered to measure the absolute abundance of every unique TCRbeta CDR3 rearrangement. For each sample, productive Simpson clonality was calculated as the square root of Simpson's diversity index across productive rearrangements. Not all clones reach the TCRdb copy of this immuneACCESS table, which keeps in-frame sequences only. Checked studies attribute under half of the gap to unresolved V genes and leave the rest unexplained. V, J and clone size are those of that table, while D and trimming were read from the DNA. Across this sample there are roughly 37,000 clones, with approximately 80% seen only once. Clones ranked in the top ten supply around 14% of the sample.

The CDR3 covers 14 residues, taking in both the cysteine and the phenylalanine. Just CDR3 DNA is preserved here, 42 bases in frame from base 1. The V end loses 10 bases and the J end loses 5 bases, and a stretch of 15 bases separates them. The germline V gene encodes CDR1 SGHTA and CDR2 FQGTGA. This receptor was identified in a human donor in a cohort sampled during active COVID-19. The sequencing sample was made of peripheral blood. The chain is assembled from TRBV7-3 and TRBJ1-6; 6 matching bases give a weak D call of TRBD1. This receptor carries the CDR3 CATGNRANNSPLHF. The sequence in DNA is TGTGCCACTGGGAACAGGGCTAATAATTCACCCCTCCACTTT.